A single sample gave rise to the 10 T cell receptor beta chains below, sequenced in a study of OX40 agonist ivuxolimab in advanced cancers. Library creation used the immunoSEQ multiplex PCR assay. The table was pulled from immuneACCESS by TCRdb, which kept in-frame rearrangements only. Such tables lose some clones; where checked, under half of the loss comes from unresolved V genes, and the rest has no known cause. The sample table records about 93,000 clones; about 90% of these occur just once. The biggest ten clones account for 0.51% of the sample. The sample consisted of CD4+ or CD8+ T cells sorted from blood, taken in a trial of the OX40 agonist ivuxolimab. These receptors all stem from an adult with an advanced solid tumor such as melanoma, head and neck, liver or kidney cancer.

The genes are TRBV7-3 and TRBJ2-2; 11 bases map to TRBD2. Losses at the gene ends were 3 bases for V and 6 bases for J; bases not matched to a gene: 6. CDR1 is SGHTA, CDR2 FQGTGA, per germline. CDR3 size: 16 residues. The CDR3 spells CASSFTSGRGPGELFF. CDR3 DNA: TGTGCCAGCAGCTTCACTAGCGGGAGAGGACCCGGGGAGCTGTTTTTT.

The chain couples TRBV5-4 to TRBJ2-7, with D unclear. V dropped 0 bases and J dropped 4 bases, with 11 bases sitting between them. This CDR3 has 14 residues. Germline V lookup: CDR1 SGHNT, CDR2 YYREEE (reference sequence). The CDR3 bases are TGTGCCAGCAGCTTGGCCAAGGCACCTTACGAGCAGTACTTC. It is translated as CASSLAKAPYEQYF.

The chain combines TRBV6-6 with TRBJ1-4; D unclear. The CDR3 extends over 14 amino acids. Per the germline V gene, CDR1 is MNHNY and CDR2 is SVGAGI (reference sequence). V was clipped by 7 bases and J by 2 bases, with 11 bases between them. CDR3 coding DNA: TGTGCCAGCACAGGAAGGAGCACTAATGAAAAACTGTTTTTT. Translation gives CASTGRSTNEKLFF.

This clone appeared a single time. V gene TRBV28 combines with J gene TRBJ2-7; unclear D gene. V shed 5 bases and J shed 6 bases, with 17 bases lying between them. The CDR3 runs to 14 residues. Per the germline V gene, CDR1 is MDHEN and CDR2 is SYDVKM. For the CDR3, the DNA is TGTGCCAGCAGTCCGCCTACCTTGACTGGCGAGCAGTACTTC. Amino acids: CASSPPTLTGEQYF.

The J gene is TRBJ1-6, the V gene TRBV30; 8 bases line up with TRBD1. The CDR3 length is 16 residues. Looked up from germline, CDR1 is GTSNPN and CDR2 is SVGIG (reference sequence). Trimming at V came to 2 bases and at J to 7 bases, leaving 10 bases not matched to a gene. CDR3 nucleotides: TGTGCCTGGAGTCCAACTGACAGGGGTTGGAATTCACCCCTCCACTTT. This translates into CAWSPTDRGWNSPLHF.

The chain couples TRBV18 to TRBJ2-3; 10 nucleotides line up with TRBD1. The CDR3 spans 15 residues. Looked up from germline, CDR1 is KGHSH and CDR2 is LQKENI. The V segment lost 8 bases and the J segment 3 bases; nucleotides outside the gene matches: 8. CDR3 DNA: TGTGCCAGCCGAGACAGGGGGCAAAGAACAGATACGCAGTATTTT. Its translation: CASRDRGQRTDTQYF. The whole variable domain, filled in from reference TRBV18 and TRBJ2-3, reads NAGVMQNPRHLVRRRGQEARLRCSPMKGHSHVYWYRQLPEEGLKFMVYLQKENIIDESGMPKERFSAEFPKEGPSILRIQQVVRGDSAAYFCASRDRGQRTDTQYFGPGTRLTVL.

The rearrangement links TRBV6-6 to TRBJ1-3; D is possibly TRBD1 (5 bases). From germline, CDR1 is MNHNY and CDR2 SVGAGI (reference sequence). Trimming took 6 bases from V and 0 from J, leaving 9 bases between them. CDR3 length: 14 amino acids. This CDR3 reads CASSPGHSGNTIYF. The CDR3 region has the DNA TGTGCCAGCAGCCCGGGGCACTCTGGAAACACCATATATTTT.

V gene TRBV12-5 combines with J gene TRBJ2-1; D gene ambiguous. Germline CDR1 is LGHNT and CDR2 is FRNRAP. The CDR3 consists of 13 residues. V lost 3 bases and J lost 3, with 6 bases in between. The CDR3 loop is CASGFVNYNEQFF. The CDR3 DNA reads TGTGCTAGTGGTTTTGTCAACTACAATGAGCAGTTCTTC.

The CDR3 DNA reads as TGTGCCTGGGAACTAGCGGGGGGGCACAATGAGCAGTTCTTC. Amino acids: CAWELAGGHNEQFF. The chain recombines TRBV30 with TRBJ2-1, with 13 bases that match TRBD2. Germline CDR1 is GTSNPN and CDR2 is SVGIG (reference sequence). V lost 5 bases, J lost 5 bases, and 3 bases stayed unmatched. The CDR3 is 14 residues long.

The rearrangement joins TRBV5-6 to TRBJ1-1, with 8 bases fitting TRBD1. Germline V gene data show CDR1 as SGHDT and CDR2 as YYEEEE. This CDR3 is 17 amino acids long. Trimming removed 2 bases from V and 0 bases from J; junction bases left unmatched: 9. This CDR3 is CASSFWTGWRVNTEAFF. The CDR3 bases are TGTGCCAGCAGCTTCTGGACAGGGTGGAGGGTGAACACTGAAGCTTTCTTT.